The sequence of this TCR beta chain was determined in a study of response to subunit inactivated influenza vaccine. General observations from the study: New T cells are recruited in small numbers by each seasonal influenza vaccination, according to the authors' suggestion.

Trimming pared 0 bases from V and 3 bases from J, leaving 12 bases between. The CDR3 length is 15 residues. CDR1 SGHDN and CDR2 FVKESK come from the germline V gene. As for this clonotype: The antigen is not known.

TCRdb ran MiXCR on the RT-PCR reads and lists one entry per CDR3 protein. The table includes under 750,000 distinct CDR3 sequences, approximately 10% detected once. This rearrangement joins TRBV14 to TRBJ2-7, with a possible D match to TRBD1 (6 bases). The receptor was isolated from a man in his forties or fifties who received an inactivated influenza vaccine. Material: PBMCs from blood, obtained on the day of vaccination. CDR3 loop: CASSQDWGHSYEQYF. In DNA form, the CDR3 reads TGTGCCAGCAGCCAAGATTGGGGACACAGCTACGAGCAGTACTTC.